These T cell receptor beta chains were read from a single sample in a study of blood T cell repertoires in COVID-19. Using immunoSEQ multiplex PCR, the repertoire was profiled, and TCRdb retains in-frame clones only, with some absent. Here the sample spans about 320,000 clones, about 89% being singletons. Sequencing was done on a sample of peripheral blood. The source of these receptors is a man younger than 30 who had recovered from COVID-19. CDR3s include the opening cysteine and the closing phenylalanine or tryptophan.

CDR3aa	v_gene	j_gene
CAAKTGGVLDTEAFF	TRBV5-4	TRBJ1-1
CATSREAAGGSYEQYF	TRBV15	TRBJ2-7
CSVMYRDRGFKNIQYF	TRBV29-1	TRBJ2-4
CSVEEGDRNYGYTF	TRBV29-1	TRBJ1-2
CASSQDPTGLARIYNEQFF	TRBV3-1/TRBV3-2	TRBJ2-1
CASSQVSGVSYNEQFF	TRBV3-1/TRBV3-2	TRBJ2-1
CASSQNRALSTDTQYF	TRBV4-1	TRBJ2-3
CASSLALAGGFQETQYF	TRBV11-2	TRBJ2-5
CASSTGRASYEQYF	TRBV2	TRBJ2-7
CASSKGGFYNEQFF	TRBV25-1	TRBJ2-1
CASSPPNRADGYTF	TRBV18	TRBJ1-2
CASSGAGNTGELFF	TRBV10-2	TRBJ2-2
CASSRQDRATNEKLFF	TRBV7-9	TRBJ1-4
CASSLDSSTGELFF	TRBV5-1	TRBJ2-2
CASSIAGAFSYNEQFF	TRBV19	TRBJ2-1
CAWSVDLAVYNEQFF	TRBV30	TRBJ2-1
CASSPQDTWNTGELFF	TRBV18	TRBJ2-2
CASSQTDIYGYTF	TRBV3-1/TRBV3-2	TRBJ1-2